This T cell receptor beta chain was retrieved from a study of control samples from healthy donors and cancer patients. The length of the CDR3 is 12 residues. Trimming cost V 5 bases and J 2 bases, with 6 bases left between them. Germline V gene data show CDR1 as MGHDK and CDR2 as SYGVNS. The table came from immunoSEQ multiplex PCR; TCRdb's copy has only in-frame clones and leaves some out. This sample has 150,000 or so clones, with 88% found just once. The chain has TRBV25-1 and TRBJ2-5; no definite D call. The sequenced material came from blood. The sequence was collected from a young man in good health. CDR3 sequence reads: CASSRQQETQYF. Written as DNA, the CDR3 is TGTGCCAGCAGTAGGCAGCAAGAGACCCAGTACTTC.